Detailed here is one TCR beta chain. Source study methods: For nucleated cells, counts were estimated from reference gene primer amplification. Here immunoSEQ multiplex PCR was the method, and the copy in TCRdb shows in-frame clones only, minus some. The V and J calls and clone size were taken over from that table, and D and trimming were inferred from the DNA. This sample has approximately 61,000 clones, with around four fifths found just once. The length of the CDR3 is 13 residues. Germline CDR1 is KGHSH and CDR2 is LQKENI. V was clipped by 3 bases and J by 14 bases; unmatched bases: 8. This specimen comes from a study of blood T cell repertoires in COVID-19. About the research overall: The United States, Italy and Spain provided the acute and convalescent COVID-19 samples. The analysed material was cDNA or gDNA that came from T cells, B-cell-depleted T cells, or PBMCs.

The sample was peripheral blood. This clonotype originated in a man in his 70s with acute or convalescent COVID-19. The chain has TRBV18 and TRBJ1-4, with TRBD1 identical over 8 bases. The CDR3 is CASSPDRVERLFF. CDR3 nucleotides: TGTGCCAGCTCACCGGACAGGGTAGAGAGGCTGTTTTTT.